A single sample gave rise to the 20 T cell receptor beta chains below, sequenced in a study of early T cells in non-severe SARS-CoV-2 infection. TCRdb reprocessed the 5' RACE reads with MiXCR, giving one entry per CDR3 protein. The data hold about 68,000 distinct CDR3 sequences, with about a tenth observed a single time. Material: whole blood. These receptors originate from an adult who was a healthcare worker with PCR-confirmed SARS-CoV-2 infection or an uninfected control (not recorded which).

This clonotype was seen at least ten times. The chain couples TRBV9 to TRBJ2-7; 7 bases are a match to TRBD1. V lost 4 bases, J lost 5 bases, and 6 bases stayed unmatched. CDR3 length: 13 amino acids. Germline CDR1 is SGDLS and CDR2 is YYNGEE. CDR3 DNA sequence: TGTGCCAGCAGCTCGACAGGGTCCCACGAGCAGTACTTC. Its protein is CASSSTGSHEQYF.

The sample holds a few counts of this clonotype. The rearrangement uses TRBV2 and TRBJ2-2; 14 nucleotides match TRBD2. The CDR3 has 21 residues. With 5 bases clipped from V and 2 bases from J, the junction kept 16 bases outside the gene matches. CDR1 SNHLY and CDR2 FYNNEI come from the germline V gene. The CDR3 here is CASSWGRLAGGYPRNTGELFF. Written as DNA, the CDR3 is TGTGCCAGCAGTTGGGGCCGACTAGCGGGAGGGTACCCCCGTAACACCGGGGAGCTGTTTTTT.

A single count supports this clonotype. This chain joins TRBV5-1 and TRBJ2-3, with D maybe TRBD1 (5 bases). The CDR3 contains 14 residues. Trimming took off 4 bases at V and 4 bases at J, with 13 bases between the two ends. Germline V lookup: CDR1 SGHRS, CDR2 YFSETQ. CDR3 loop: CASSTAGKSDTQYF. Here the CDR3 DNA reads TGCGCCAGCAGCACCGCAGGGAAGTCAGATACGCAGTATTTT.

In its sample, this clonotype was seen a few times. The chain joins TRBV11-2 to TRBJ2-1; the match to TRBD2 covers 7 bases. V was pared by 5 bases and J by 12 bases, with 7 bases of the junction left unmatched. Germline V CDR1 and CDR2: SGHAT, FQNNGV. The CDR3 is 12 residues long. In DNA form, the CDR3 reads TGTGCCAGCAGCCTTCTAGGGAGGGGGCAGTTCTTC. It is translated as CASSLLGRGQFF.

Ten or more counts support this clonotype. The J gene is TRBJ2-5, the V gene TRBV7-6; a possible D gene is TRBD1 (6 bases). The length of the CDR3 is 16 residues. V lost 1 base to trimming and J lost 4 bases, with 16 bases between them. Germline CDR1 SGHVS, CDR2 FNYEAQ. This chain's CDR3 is CASSLVLTGSGETQYF. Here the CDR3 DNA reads TGTGCCAGCAGCTTAGTCCTGACAGGTTCGGGAGAGACCCAGTACTTC.

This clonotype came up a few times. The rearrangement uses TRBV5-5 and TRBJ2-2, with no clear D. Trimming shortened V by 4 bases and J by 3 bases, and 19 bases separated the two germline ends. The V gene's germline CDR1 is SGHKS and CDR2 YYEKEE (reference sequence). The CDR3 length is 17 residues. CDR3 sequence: CASSRRPLVSHTGELFF. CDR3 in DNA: TGTGCCAGCAGCCGCAGACCGCTAGTTTCACACACCGGGGAGCTGTTTTTT.

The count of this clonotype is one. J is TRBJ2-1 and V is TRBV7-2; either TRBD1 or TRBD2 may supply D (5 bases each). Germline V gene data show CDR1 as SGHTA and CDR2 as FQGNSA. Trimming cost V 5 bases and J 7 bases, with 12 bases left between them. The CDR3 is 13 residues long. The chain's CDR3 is CASSLGTSNEQFF. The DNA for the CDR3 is TGTGCCAGCAGCCTAGGGACCTCTAATGAGCAGTTCTTC. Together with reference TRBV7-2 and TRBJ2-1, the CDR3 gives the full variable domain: GAGVSQSPSNKVTEKGKDVELRCDPISGHTALYWYRQSLGQGLEFLIYFQGNSAPDKSGLPSDRFSAERTGGSVSTLTIQRTQQEDSAVYLCASSLGTSNEQFFGPGTRLTVL.

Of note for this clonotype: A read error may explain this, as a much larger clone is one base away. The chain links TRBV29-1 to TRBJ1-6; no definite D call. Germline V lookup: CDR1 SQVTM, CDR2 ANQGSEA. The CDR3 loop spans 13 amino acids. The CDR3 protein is CSVRSSYNSLLHF. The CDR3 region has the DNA TGCAGCGTCAGGAGCTCCTATAATTCACTCCTCCACTTT.

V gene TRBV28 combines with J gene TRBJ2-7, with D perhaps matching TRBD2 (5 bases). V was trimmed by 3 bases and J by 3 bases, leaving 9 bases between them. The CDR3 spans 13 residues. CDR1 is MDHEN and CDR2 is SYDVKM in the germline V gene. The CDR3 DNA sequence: TGTGCCAGCAGTTTTCCTAGCCGCTACGAGCAGTACTTC. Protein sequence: CASSFPSRYEQYF.

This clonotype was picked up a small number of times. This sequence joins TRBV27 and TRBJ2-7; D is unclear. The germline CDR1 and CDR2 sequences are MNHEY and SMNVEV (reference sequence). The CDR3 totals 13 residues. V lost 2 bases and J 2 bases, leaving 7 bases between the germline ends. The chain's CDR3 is CASSLGRPYEQYF. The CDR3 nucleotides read TGTGCCAGCAGTTTAGGCAGACCCTACGAGCAGTACTTC.

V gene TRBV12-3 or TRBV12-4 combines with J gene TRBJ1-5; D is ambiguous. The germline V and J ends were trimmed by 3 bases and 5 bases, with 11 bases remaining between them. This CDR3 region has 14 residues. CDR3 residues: CASSFSWADQPQHF. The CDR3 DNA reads TGTGCCAGCAGTTTTTCTTGGGCCGATCAGCCCCAGCATTTT.

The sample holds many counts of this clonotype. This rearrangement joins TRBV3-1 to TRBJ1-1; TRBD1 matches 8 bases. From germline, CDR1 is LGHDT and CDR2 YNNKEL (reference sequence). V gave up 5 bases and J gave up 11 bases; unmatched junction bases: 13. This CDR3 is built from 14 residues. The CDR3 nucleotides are TGTGCCAGCAGCTGGACAGGGTCTTACTCGGGCGCTTTCTTT. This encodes CASSWTGSYSGAFF.

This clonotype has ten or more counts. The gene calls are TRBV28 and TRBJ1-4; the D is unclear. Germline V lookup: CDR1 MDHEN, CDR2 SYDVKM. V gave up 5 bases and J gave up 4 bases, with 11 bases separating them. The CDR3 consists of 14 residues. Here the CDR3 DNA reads TGTGCCAGCAGTCCCGGACCTGGTAATGAAAAACTGTTTTTT. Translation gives CASSPGPGNEKLFF. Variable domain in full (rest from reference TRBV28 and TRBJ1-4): DVKVTQSSRYLVKRTGEKVFLECVQDMDHENMFWYRQDPGLGLRLIYFSYDVKMKEKGDIPEGYSVSREKKERFSLILESASTNQTSMYLCASSPGPGNEKLFFGSGTQLSVL.

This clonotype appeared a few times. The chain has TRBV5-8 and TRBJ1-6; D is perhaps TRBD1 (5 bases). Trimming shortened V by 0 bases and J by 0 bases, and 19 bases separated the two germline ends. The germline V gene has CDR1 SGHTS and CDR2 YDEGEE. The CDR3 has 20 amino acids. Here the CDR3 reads CASSLERGKWLSSYNSPLHF. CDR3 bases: TGTGCCAGCAGCTTGGAGAGGGGAAAATGGTTGAGCTCCTATAATTCACCCCTCCACTTT.

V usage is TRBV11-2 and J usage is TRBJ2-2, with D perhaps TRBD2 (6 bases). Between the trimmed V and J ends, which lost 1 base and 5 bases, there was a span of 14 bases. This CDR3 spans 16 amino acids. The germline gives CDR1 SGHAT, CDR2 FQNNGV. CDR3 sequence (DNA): TGTGCCAGCAGCTTAGGGCGGAGGGCCTGGACCGGGGAGCTGTTTTTT. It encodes CASSLGRRAWTGELFF.

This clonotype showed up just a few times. CDR3 in DNA: TGTGCCAGCAGCTTGGAGGTACTAGCGGGATCCGAGCAGTACTTC. This sequence encodes CASSLEVLAGSEQYF. The rearrangement uses TRBV5-8 and TRBJ2-7, with 10 bases matching TRBD2. J was trimmed by 6 bases and V by 0 bases; bases with no gene match: 6. CDR3 size: 15 residues. Germline loops: CDR1 SGHTS, CDR2 YDEGEE.

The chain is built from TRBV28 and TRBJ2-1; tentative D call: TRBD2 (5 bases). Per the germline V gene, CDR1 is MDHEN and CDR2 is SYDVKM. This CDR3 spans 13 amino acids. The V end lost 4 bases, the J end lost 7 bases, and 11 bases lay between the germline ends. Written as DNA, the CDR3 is TGTGCCAGCAGTTCCCCGCAGCGGAATGAGCAGTTCTTC. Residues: CASSSPQRNEQFF.

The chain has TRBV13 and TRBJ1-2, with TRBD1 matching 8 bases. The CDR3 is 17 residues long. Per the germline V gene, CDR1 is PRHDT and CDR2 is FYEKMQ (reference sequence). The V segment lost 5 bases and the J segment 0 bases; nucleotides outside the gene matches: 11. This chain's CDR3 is CASSLWGQEGPNYGYTF. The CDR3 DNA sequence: TGTGCCAGCAGCCTTTGGGGACAGGAGGGGCCTAACTATGGCTACACCTTC.

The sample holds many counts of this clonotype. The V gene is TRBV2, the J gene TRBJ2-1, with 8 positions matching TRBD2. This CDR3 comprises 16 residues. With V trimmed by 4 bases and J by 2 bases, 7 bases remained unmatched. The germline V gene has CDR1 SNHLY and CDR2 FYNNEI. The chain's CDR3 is CASSALSGRTYNEQFF. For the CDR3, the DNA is TGTGCCAGCAGTGCCCTCAGCGGGAGAACCTACAATGAGCAGTTCTTC.

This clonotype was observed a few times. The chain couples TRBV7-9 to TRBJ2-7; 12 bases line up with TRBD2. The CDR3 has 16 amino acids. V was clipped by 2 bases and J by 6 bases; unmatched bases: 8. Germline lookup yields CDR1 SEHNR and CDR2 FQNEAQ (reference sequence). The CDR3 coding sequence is TGTGCCAGCAGCTTACCGCGACTAGCGGGAGACAGCGAGCAGTACTTC. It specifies CASSLPRLAGDSEQYF.